The T cell receptor beta chain under discussion was sequenced for a study of blood T cells in healthy people across ages. The CDR3 contains 15 residues. Germline assignment: CDR1 SEHNR and CDR2 FQNEAQ (reference sequence). Trimming left V 4 bases short and J 1 base short, with 13 bases between. Primed by a sample-barcoded 5' primer and a J-beta primer mix, a second PCR proceeded for about 7 to 11 cycles. Sequencing yielded, for each sample, at least 2.5 million paired-end reads carrying CDR3. Using its own MiXCR run on the 5' RACE reads, TCRdb lists one record per CDR3 protein. Seen here are approximately 2,000,000 distinct CDR3 sequences, about two fifths observed once, and the top ten hold roughly 23%.

The receptor comes from a human donor in good health. The J gene is TRBJ1-2, the V gene TRBV7-9; D perhaps matches TRBD1 (5 bases). Sequencing used blood. The CDR3 reads CASSSGREDNYGYTF. In nucleotides, the CDR3 is TGTGCCAGCAGCTCAGGCAGGGAGGATAACTATGGCTACACCTTC.